What follows are 10 T cell receptor beta chains derived from one specimen sequenced in a study of Ad26.COV2.S vaccination and SARS-CoV-2 variants. Treatment reported: some 20 received Ad26.COV2.S at low or high dose, single or two shots; 5 received placebo; per-sample allocation not given. Day 63 after the first injection of vaccine or placebo was the sampling time. TCRdb's table, derived via immunoSEQ multiplex PCR, lists solely in-frame clones and lacks some. The data contain hundreds of thousands of clones, around nine tenths of them singletons. The sequencing used peripheral blood, collected in a trial of Ad26.COV2.S vaccine versus placebo. The receptor set was obtained from a person between 18 and 65 years old who received the Ad26.COV2.S COVID-19 vaccine or a placebo.

This chain joins TRBV6-5 and TRBJ1-1; D call uncertain. In germline, CDR1 is MNHEY, CDR2 SVGAGI. V was shortened by 5 bases and J by 3 bases, with 13 bases between the two germline ends. The CDR3 is 14 amino acids. In DNA form, the CDR3 reads TGTGCCAGCAGTAAAAGGGCGGTGGACACTGAAGCTTTCTTT. Protein product: CASSKRAVDTEAFF.

The rearrangement uses TRBV3-1 (or the pseudogene TRBV3-2) and TRBJ1-3; tentative D call: TRBD1 (5 bases). The V gene lost 0 bases and the J gene lost 2 bases, with 11 bases spanning the gap. Per germline, CDR1 LGHDT and CDR2 YNNKEL (reference sequence). The CDR3 spans 16 residues. The CDR3 sequence is CASSQEAREAGNTIYF. Here the CDR3 DNA reads TGTGCCAGCAGCCAAGAGGCCAGGGAAGCTGGAAACACCATATATTTT.

This sequence joins TRBV15 and TRBJ2-5; a weak D match, TRBD2 (5 bases). V lost 3 bases and J 6 bases, leaving 14 bases between the germline ends. The germline gives CDR1 LNHNV, CDR2 YYDKDF (reference sequence). The CDR3 totals 14 residues. The CDR3 sequence is CATSSLASKKTQYF. CDR3 nucleotides: TGTGCCACCAGCAGTCTAGCTTCGAAGAAGACCCAGTACTTC. The variable domain in full, completed from reference TRBV15 and TRBJ2-5, reads DAMVIQNPRYQVTQFGKPVTLSCSQTLNHNVMYWYQQKSSQAPKLLFHYYDKDFNNEADTPDNFQSRRPNTSFCFLDIRSPGLGDTAMYLCATSSLASKKTQYFGPGTRLLVL.

V and J are TRBV4-3 and TRBJ1-1, with unresolved D. The germline V and J ends were trimmed by 10 bases and 6 bases, with 24 bases remaining between them. This CDR3 is 15 amino acids long. From germline, CDR1 is LGHNA and CDR2 YSLEER. Here the CDR3 DNA reads TGCGCCAACTTTATAAATGTCGGAATTTACGCTGAAGCTTTCTTT. As protein: CANFINVGIYAEAFF.

The chain is built from TRBV5-4 and TRBJ2-7; 8 bases line up with TRBD1. Germline V gene lookup returns CDR1 SGHNT and CDR2 YYREEE (reference sequence). This CDR3 comprises 16 residues. Unmatched junction bases numbered 16, after V lost 4 bases and J lost 7 bases. The CDR3 sequence is CASSPRWAGGAGEQYF. The CDR3 DNA sequence: TGTGCCAGCAGCCCACGGTGGGCAGGGGGCGCGGGGGAGCAGTACTTC.

Only one count was recorded for this clone. The genes are TRBV5-1 and TRBJ1-4; 8 positions agree with TRBD1. Germline loops: CDR1 SGHRS, CDR2 YFSETQ. The ends lost 4 bases at V and 2 bases at J; junction bases unmatched: 4. The CDR3 is 15 residues long. For the CDR3, the DNA is TGCGCCAGCAGCAACGGACAGGGTACTAATGAAAAACTGTTTTTT. Translating gives CASSNGQGTNEKLFF.

The table lists this clone with a few counts. The J gene is TRBJ1-6, the V gene TRBV7-9; 9 nucleotides align to TRBD1. Unmatched junction bases numbered 3, after V lost 5 bases and J lost 4 bases. The CDR3 consists of 15 residues. Germline values: CDR1 SEHNR, CDR2 FQNEAQ (reference sequence). DNA of the CDR3: TGTGCCAGCAGCGCGGGACAGGGTTATAATTCACCCCTCCACTTT. Translated: CASSAGQGYNSPLHF. The full variable domain, its missing parts supplied by reference TRBV7-9 and TRBJ1-6, is DTGVSQNPRHKITKRGQNVTFRCDPISEHNRLYWYRQTLGQGPEFLTYFQNEAQLEKSRLLSDRFSAERPKGSFSTLEIQRTEQGDSAMYLCASSAGQGYNSPLHFGNGTRLTVT.

The chain carries TRBV11-2 and TRBJ2-2; 9 bases are a match to TRBD2. The CDR3 runs 16 residues. J was trimmed by 2 bases and V by 0 bases; bases with no gene match: 1. CDR1 SGHAT and CDR2 FQNNGV come from the germline V gene. DNA of the CDR3: TGTGCCAGCAGCTTAGAAGCGGGGGGAAACACCGGGGAGCTGTTTTTT. Protein: CASSLEAGGNTGELFF.

The V gene is TRBV19, the J gene TRBJ1-4; D possibly corresponds to TRBD1 (6 bases). CDR1 and CDR2 from the germline V gene are LNHDA and SQIVND (reference sequence). This CDR3 comprises 15 residues. The V end was cut by 9 bases, the J end by 0 bases, with 14 bases between. CDR3 amino acids: CASNSQGATNEKLFF. In nucleotides, the CDR3 is TGTGCCAGCAACTCACAGGGCGCAACTAATGAAAAACTGTTTTTT.

This sequence joins TRBV21-1 and TRBJ2-7. TRBV21-1 is marked as a pseudogene. This CDR3 contains 18 residues. CDR3 nucleotides: TGTGCCAGCAGCAAACTGGGATCGAGGGGCTCTAGCTCCTACGAGCAGTACTTC. It is translated as CASSKLGSRGSSSYEQYF.